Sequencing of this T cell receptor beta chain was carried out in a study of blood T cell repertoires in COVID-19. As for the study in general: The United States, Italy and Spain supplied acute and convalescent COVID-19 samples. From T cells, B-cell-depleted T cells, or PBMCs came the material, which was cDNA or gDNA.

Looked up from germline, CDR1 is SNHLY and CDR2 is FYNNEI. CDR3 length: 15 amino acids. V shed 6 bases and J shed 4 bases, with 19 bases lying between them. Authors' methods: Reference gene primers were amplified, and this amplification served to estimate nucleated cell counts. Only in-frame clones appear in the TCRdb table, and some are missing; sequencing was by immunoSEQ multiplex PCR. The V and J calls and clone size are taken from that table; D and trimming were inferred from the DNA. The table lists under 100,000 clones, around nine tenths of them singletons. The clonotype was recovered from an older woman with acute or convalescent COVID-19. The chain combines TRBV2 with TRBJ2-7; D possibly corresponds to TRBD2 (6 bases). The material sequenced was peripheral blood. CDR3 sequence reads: CASREDYPGGYEQYF. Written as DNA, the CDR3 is TGTGCCAGCAGGGAGGACTACCCCGGTGGTTACGAGCAGTACTTC.